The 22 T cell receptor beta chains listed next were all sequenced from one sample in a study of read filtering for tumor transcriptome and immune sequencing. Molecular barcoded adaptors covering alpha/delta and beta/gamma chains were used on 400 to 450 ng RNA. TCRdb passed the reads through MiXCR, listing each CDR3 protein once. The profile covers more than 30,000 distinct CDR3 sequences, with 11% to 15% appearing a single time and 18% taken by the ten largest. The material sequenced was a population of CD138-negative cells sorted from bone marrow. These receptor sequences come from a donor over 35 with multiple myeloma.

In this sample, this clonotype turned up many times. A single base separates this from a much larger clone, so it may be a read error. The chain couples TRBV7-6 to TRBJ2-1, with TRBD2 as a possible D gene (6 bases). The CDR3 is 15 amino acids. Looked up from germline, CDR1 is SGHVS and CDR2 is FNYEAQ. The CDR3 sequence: CASSPPDYPYNGQFF. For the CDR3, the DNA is TGTGCCAGCAGCCCACCGGACTATCCCTACAATGGGCAGTTCTTC.

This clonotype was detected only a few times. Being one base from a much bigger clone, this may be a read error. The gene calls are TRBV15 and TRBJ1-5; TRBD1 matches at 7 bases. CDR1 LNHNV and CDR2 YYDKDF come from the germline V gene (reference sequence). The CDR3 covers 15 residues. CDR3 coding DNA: TGTGCCACCAGCCGGGACAGCTATTCAAAACAGCCCCGGCATTTT. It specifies CATSRDSYSKQPRHF.

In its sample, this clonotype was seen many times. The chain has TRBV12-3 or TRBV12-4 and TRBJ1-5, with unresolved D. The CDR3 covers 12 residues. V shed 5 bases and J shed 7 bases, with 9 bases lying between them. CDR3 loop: CASSPPRQPQHF. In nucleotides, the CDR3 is TGTGCCAGCAGTCCTCCCAGGCAGCCCCAGCATTTT.

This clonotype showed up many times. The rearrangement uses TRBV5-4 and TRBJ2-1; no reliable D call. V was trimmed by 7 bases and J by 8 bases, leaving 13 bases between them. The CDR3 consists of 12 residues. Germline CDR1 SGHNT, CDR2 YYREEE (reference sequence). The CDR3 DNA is TGTGCCAGCTCTGGGTTCATAGATGAGCAGTTCTTC. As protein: CASSGFIDEQFF.

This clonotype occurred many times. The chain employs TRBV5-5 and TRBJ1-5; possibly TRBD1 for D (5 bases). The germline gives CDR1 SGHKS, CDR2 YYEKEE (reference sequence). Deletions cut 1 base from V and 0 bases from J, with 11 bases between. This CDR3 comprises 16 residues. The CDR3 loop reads CASSLNAGNSNQPQHF. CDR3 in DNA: TGTGCCAGCAGCTTGAACGCAGGGAATAGCAATCAGCCCCAGCATTTT.

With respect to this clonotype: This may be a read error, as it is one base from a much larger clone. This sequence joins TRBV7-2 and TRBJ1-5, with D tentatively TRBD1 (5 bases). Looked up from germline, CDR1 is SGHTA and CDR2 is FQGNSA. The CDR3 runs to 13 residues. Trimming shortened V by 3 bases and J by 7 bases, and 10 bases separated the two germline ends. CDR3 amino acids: CASSLGLWQPQHF. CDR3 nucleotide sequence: TGTGCCAGCAGCTTGGGACTATGGCAGCCCCAGCATTTT.

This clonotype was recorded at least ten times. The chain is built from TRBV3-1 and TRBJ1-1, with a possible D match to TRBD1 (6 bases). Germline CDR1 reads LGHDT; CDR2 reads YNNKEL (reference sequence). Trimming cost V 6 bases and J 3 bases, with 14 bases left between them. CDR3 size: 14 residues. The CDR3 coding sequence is TGTGCCAGCAGACTAGAAAGGGGGGACACTGAAGCTTTCTTT. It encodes CASRLERGDTEAFF.

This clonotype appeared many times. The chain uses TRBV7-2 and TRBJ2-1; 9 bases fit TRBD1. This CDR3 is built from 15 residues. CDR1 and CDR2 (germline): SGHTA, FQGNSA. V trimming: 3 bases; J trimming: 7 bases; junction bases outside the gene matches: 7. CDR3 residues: CASSFPGQGKNEQFF. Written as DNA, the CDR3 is TGTGCCAGCAGCTTCCCGGGACAGGGAAAGAATGAGCAGTTCTTC.

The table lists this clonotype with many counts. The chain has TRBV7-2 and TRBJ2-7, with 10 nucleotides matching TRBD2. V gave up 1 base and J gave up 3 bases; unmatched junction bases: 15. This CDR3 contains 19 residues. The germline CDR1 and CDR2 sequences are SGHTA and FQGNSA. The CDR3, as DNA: TGTGCCAGCAGCTTAGGAAGCGGGGGGGGAAAAACGCTAATCTACGAGCAGTACTTC. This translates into CASSLGSGGGKTLIYEQYF.

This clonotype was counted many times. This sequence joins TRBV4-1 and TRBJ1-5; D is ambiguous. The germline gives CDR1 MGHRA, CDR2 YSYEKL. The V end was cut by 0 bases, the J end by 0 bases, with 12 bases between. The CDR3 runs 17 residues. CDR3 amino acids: CASSQETYGYSNQPQHF. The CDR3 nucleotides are TGCGCCAGCAGCCAAGAAACCTACGGGTATAGCAATCAGCCCCAGCATTTT.

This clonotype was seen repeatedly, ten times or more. The CDR3 reads CASRPAANTGELFF. In nucleotides, the CDR3 is TGTGCCAGCAGGCCGGCCGCGAACACCGGGGAGCTGTTTTTT. The gene calls are TRBV6-1 and TRBJ2-2; D call uncertain. CDR1 and CDR2 from the germline V gene are MNHNS and SASEGT. V gave up 6 bases and J gave up 0 bases, with 8 bases separating them. CDR3 length: 14 amino acids.

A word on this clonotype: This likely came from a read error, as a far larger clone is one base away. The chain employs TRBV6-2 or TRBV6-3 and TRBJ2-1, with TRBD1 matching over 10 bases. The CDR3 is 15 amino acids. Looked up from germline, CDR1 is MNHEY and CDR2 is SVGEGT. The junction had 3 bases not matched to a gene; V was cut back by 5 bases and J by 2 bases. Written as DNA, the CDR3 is TGTGCCAGCAGTAAGGGACAGGGGACCTACAATGAGCAGTTCTTC. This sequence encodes CASSKGQGTYNEQFF.

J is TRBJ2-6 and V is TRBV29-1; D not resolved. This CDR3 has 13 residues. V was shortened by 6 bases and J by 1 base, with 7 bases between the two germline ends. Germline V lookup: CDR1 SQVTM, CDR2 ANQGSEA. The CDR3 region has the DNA TGCAGCGTAACAGCGTCTGGGGCCAACGTCCTGACTTTC. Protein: CSVTASGANVLTF.

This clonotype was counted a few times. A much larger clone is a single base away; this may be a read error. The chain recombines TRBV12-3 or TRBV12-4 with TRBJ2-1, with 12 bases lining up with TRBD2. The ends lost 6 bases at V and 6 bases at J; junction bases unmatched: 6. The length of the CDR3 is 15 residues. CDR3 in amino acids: CASSGLAGTCNEQFF. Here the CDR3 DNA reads TGTGCCAGCAGCGGACTAGCGGGAACCTGCAATGAGCAGTTCTTC.

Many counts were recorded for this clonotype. CDR3 in DNA: TGTGCCACCAGCAGCCCCGGGGTTGAGCAGTTCTTC. Encoded protein: CATSSPGVEQFF. The chain has TRBV15 and TRBJ2-1; D might be TRBD2 (5 bases). In germline, CDR1 is LNHNV, CDR2 YYDKDF (reference sequence). V was shortened by 3 bases and J by 9 bases, with 9 bases between the two germline ends. The CDR3 is 12 residues long.

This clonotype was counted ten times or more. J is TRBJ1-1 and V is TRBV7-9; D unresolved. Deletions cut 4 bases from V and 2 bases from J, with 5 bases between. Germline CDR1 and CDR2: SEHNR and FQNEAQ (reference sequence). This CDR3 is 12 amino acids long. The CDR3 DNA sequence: TGTGCCAGCAGCTGGGCAAACACTGAAGCTTTCTTT. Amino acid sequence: CASSWANTEAFF.

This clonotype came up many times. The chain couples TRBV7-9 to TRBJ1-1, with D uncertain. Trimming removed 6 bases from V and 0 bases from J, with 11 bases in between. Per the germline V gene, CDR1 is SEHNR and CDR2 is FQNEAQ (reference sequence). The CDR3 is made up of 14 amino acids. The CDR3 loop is CASRPEGMNTEAFF. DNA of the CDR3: TGTGCCAGCAGGCCAGAGGGAATGAACACTGAAGCTTTCTTT.

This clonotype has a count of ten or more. CDR3 sequence (DNA): TGTGCCTGGTCCCGTACCTACGAGCAGTACTTC. Protein: CAWSRTYEQYF. This chain links TRBV30 with TRBJ2-7; no clear D. Germline V CDR1 and CDR2: GTSNPN, SVGIG (reference sequence). CDR3 length: 11 residues. Trimming pared 5 bases from V and 2 bases from J, leaving 7 bases between.

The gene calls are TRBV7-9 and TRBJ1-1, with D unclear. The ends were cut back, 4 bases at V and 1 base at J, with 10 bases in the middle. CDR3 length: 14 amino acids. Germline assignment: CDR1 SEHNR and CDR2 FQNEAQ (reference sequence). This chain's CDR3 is CASSSTKGNTEAFF. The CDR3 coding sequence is TGTGCCAGCAGCTCAACCAAGGGGAACACTGAAGCTTTCTTT.

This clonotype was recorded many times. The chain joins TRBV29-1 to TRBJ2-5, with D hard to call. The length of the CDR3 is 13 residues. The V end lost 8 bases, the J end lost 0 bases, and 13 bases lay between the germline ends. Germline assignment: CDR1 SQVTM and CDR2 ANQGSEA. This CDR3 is CSFSSSYQETQYF. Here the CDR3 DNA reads TGCAGCTTCAGTAGCTCGTACCAAGAGACCCAGTACTTC.

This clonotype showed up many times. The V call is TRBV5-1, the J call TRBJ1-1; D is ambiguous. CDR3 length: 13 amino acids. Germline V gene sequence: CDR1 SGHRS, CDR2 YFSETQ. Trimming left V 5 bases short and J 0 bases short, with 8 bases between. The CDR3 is CASSSELNTEAFF. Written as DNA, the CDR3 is TGCGCCAGCAGTTCCGAATTGAACACTGAAGCTTTCTTT. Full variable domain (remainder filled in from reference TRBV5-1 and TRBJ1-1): KAGVTQTPRYLIKTRGQQVTLSCSPISGHRSVSWYQQTPGQGLQFLFEYFSETQRNKGNFPGRFSGRQFSNSRSEMNVSTLELGDSALYLCASSSELNTEAFFGQGTRLTVV.

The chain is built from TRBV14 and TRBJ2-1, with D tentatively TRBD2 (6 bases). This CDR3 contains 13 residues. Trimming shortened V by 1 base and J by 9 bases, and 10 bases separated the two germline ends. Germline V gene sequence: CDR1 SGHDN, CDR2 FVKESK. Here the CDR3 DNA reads TGTGCCAGCAGCCAAGGACTAGTCTCTGAGCAGTTCTTC. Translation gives CASSQGLVSEQFF.